This is a list of T cell receptor beta chains from one sample in a study of identical twins. One entry per CDR3 protein results from TCRdb running MiXCR on the 5' RACE reads. Of around 690,000 distinct CDR3 sequences in the sample, less than 25% are singletons; the top ten hold around 4.4%. These records were also assigned to another study, of T cells expressing NK-cell markers.

The sample comprised PBMCs. The receptors stem from a woman in her late teens or twenties in good health. Both conserved end residues are part of each CDR3. Each record gives: CDR3 length, D gene, J gene, clone size, V gene, CDR3 protein, CDR3 DNA. D genes are given only for firm matches. Not every row has a clone size; where given, it reads once, few, many or a size class.

CDR3 length: 17; D gene: TRBD2; J gene: TRBJ2-1; clone size: -; V gene: TRBV9; CDR3 protein: CASSRPRAGESYNEQFF; CDR3 DNA: TGTGCCAGCAGCCGCCCGAGGGCGGGGGAATCCTACAATGAGCAGTTCTTC
CDR3 length: 14; D gene: -; J gene: TRBJ2-3; clone size: few; V gene: TRBV9; CDR3 protein: CASSVALGTDTQYF; CDR3 DNA: TGTGCCAGCAGCGTAGCTCTGGGAACAGATACGCAGTATTTT
CDR3 length: 15; D gene: TRBD2; J gene: TRBJ2-1; clone size: few; V gene: TRBV6-2/TRBV6-3; CDR3 protein: CASQHPSGSRNEQFF; CDR3 DNA: TGTGCCAGCCAACACCCAAGCGGGAGTAGGAATGAGCAGTTCTTC
CDR3 length: 15; D gene: -; J gene: TRBJ2-1; clone size: few; V gene: TRBV2; CDR3 protein: CASSEVGFAYNEQFF; CDR3 DNA: TGTGCCAGCAGTGAAGTAGGGTTTGCCTACAATGAGCAGTTCTTC
CDR3 length: 14; D gene: -; J gene: TRBJ2-7; clone size: -; V gene: TRBV20-1; CDR3 protein: CSARDPGHRYEQYF; CDR3 DNA: TGCAGTGCTAGAGACCCGGGACACCGATACGAGCAGTACTTC
CDR3 length: 15; D gene: -; J gene: TRBJ1-1; clone size: -; V gene: TRBV5-5; CDR3 protein: CASSLGGAPGTEAFF; CDR3 DNA: TGTGCCAGCAGCTTGGGGGGGGCCCCAGGAACTGAAGCTTTCTTT
CDR3 length: 14; D gene: TRBD2; J gene: TRBJ2-1; clone size: many; V gene: TRBV3-1; CDR3 protein: CASSQGLAGAEQFF; CDR3 DNA: TGTGCCAGCAGCCAAGGACTAGCGGGAGCTGAGCAGTTCTTC
CDR3 length: 15; D gene: TRBD2; J gene: TRBJ2-5; clone size: few; V gene: TRBV7-2; CDR3 protein: CASTLAGGFQETQYF; CDR3 DNA: TGTGCCAGCACCCTAGCGGGAGGGTTCCAAGAGACCCAGTACTTC
CDR3 length: 15; D gene: -; J gene: TRBJ2-1; clone size: few; V gene: TRBV5-1; CDR3 protein: CASRLSGGAYNEQFF; CDR3 DNA: TGCGCCAGCAGGTTGAGCGGAGGGGCCTACAATGAGCAGTTCTTC
CDR3 length: 18; D gene: -; J gene: TRBJ2-3; clone size: few; V gene: TRBV11-2; CDR3 protein: CASSLDWVFRAQGDTQYF; CDR3 DNA: TGTGCCAGCAGCTTAGATTGGGTCTTCAGGGCTCAGGGGGATACGCAGTATTTT
CDR3 length: 13; D gene: -; J gene: TRBJ2-1; clone size: -; V gene: TRBV5-6; CDR3 protein: CASSPYTLREQFF; CDR3 DNA: TGTGCCAGCAGCCCGTACACCCTCCGGGAGCAGTTCTTC
CDR3 length: 12; D gene: -; J gene: TRBJ2-1; clone size: few; V gene: TRBV9; CDR3 protein: CASSTLPGEQFF; CDR3 DNA: TGTGCCAGCAGCACTTTGCCCGGAGAGCAGTTCTTC
CDR3 length: 15; D gene: TRBD2; J gene: TRBJ2-2; clone size: few; V gene: TRBV7-2; CDR3 protein: CASSFRGTSGGELFF; CDR3 DNA: TGTGCCAGCAGCTTTAGGGGGACTAGCGGCGGGGAGCTGTTTTTT
CDR3 length: 13; D gene: -; J gene: TRBJ1-2; clone size: -; V gene: TRBV20-1; CDR3 protein: CSAPNPGGHGYTF; CDR3 DNA: TGCAGTGCCCCCAACCCGGGGGGTCATGGCTACACCTTC